A single sample gave rise to the 19 T cell receptor beta chains below, sequenced in a study of blood T cell repertoires in COVID-19. Measured with immunoSEQ multiplex PCR; TCRdb has only the in-frame clones, and not every one. The sample contains tens of thousands of clones, roughly 87% of which appear only once. Sequenced input: peripheral blood. These receptors were obtained from a man between 65 and 79 years old with acute or convalescent COVID-19.

The chain is built from TRBV7-9 and TRBJ2-5; D perhaps matches TRBD1 (5 bases). CDR3 size: 16 residues. V was shortened by 1 base and J by 5 bases, with 17 bases between the two germline ends. CDR1 SEHNR and CDR2 FQNEAQ come from the germline V gene (reference sequence). CDR3 bases: TGTGCCAGCAGCTTAGACGGCAGGGCGGTTCGGGAGACCCAGTACTTC. It encodes CASSLDGRAVRETQYF.

This clone occurred once. The J gene is TRBJ2-2, the V gene TRBV25-1, with 8 bases matching TRBD1. The CDR3 is 15 residues long. Germline V lookup: CDR1 MGHDK, CDR2 SYGVNS. V lost 3 bases to trimming and J lost 6 bases; unmatched junction nucleotides: 6. CDR3 DNA: TGTGCCAGCAGTGACGCAGGGGGCTTCGCCGGGGAGCTGTTTTTT. It yields the protein CASSDAGGFAGELFF.

The rearrangement joins TRBV11-3 to TRBJ2-1, with TRBD2 matching 9 bases. The CDR3 covers 15 residues. Germline values: CDR1 SGHNT, CDR2 YENEEA. V lost 5 bases to trimming and J lost 4 bases; unmatched junction nucleotides: 6. CDR3 amino acids: CASSSSGGPYNEQFF. The CDR3 DNA follows: TGTGCCAGCAGCAGTAGCGGGGGCCCGTACAATGAGCAGTTCTTC. The whole variable domain, filled in from reference TRBV11-3 and TRBJ2-1, reads EAGVVQSPRYKIIEKKQPVAFWCNPISGHNTLYWYLQNLGQGPELLIRYENEEAVDDSQLPKDRFSAERLKGVDSTLKIQPAELGDSAVYLCASSSSGGPYNEQFFGPGTRLTVL.

This rearrangement joins TRBV7-8 to TRBJ2-2; weak D call: TRBD1 (6 bases). V gave up 2 bases and J gave up 0 bases, with 19 bases separating them. From germline, CDR1 is SGHVS and CDR2 FQNEAQ. The CDR3 runs to 19 residues. The CDR3 sequence: CASSLTPTGPRPNTGELFF. The CDR3 DNA reads TGTGCCAGCAGCTTAACTCCGACAGGCCCCAGGCCGAACACCGGGGAGCTGTTTTTT. Full variable domain (rest looked up from reference TRBV7-8 and TRBJ2-2): GAGVSQSPRYKVAKRGQDVALRCDPISGHVSLFWYQQALGQGPEFLTYFQNEAQLDKSGLPSDRFFAERPEGSVSTLKIQRTQQEDSAVYLCASSLTPTGPRPNTGELFFGEGSRLTVL.

The chain combines TRBV19 with TRBJ2-7; D not resolved. Germline V gives CDR1 LNHDA, CDR2 SQIVND (reference sequence). Deletions cut 3 bases from V and 0 bases from J, with 9 bases between. The CDR3 contains 14 residues. The CDR3 DNA follows: TGTGCCAGTAGTATTGGAGAGAGCTCCTACGAGCAGTACTTC. This sequence encodes CASSIGESSYEQYF.

This clone was seen at least ten times. The identical CDR3 is also encoded by other nucleotide sequences in the sample. This chain connects TRBV7-2 to TRBJ1-6; 7 bases fit TRBD1. Germline lookup yields CDR1 SGHTA and CDR2 FQGNSA. The CDR3 covers 14 residues. V lost 5 bases, J lost 7 bases, and 5 bases stayed unmatched. CDR3 bases: TGTGCCAGCAGCCCCGGGACAGTCAATTCACCCCTCCACTTT. Protein: CASSPGTVNSPLHF.

The J gene is TRBJ2-2, the V gene TRBV9, with 9 bases matching TRBD2. The germline V gene has CDR1 SGDLS and CDR2 YYNGEE. The CDR3 runs to 16 residues. The junction had 6 bases not matched to a gene; V was cut back by 6 bases and J by 0 bases. The CDR3: CASTETSGTNTGELFF. CDR3 DNA: TGTGCCAGCACCGAGACTAGCGGAACGAACACCGGGGAGCTGTTTTTT.

The chain joins TRBV5-1 to TRBJ1-6; D gene ambiguous. CDR3 size: 15 residues. Germline assignment: CDR1 SGHRS and CDR2 YFSETQ. Trimming pared 0 bases from V and 7 bases from J, leaving 11 bases between. CDR3 amino acids: CASSLGEVANSPLHF. CDR3 in DNA: TGCGCCAGCAGCTTGGGCGAGGTGGCAAATTCACCCCTCCACTTT.

The V gene is TRBV5-5, the J gene TRBJ2-3; possibly TRBD2 for D (5 bases). The CDR3 spans 16 residues. With 1 base removed from V and 1 base from J, the gap between germline ends came to 13 bases. Per germline, CDR1 SGHKS and CDR2 YYEKEE (reference sequence). CDR3 nucleotides: TGTGCCAGCAGCTTGTCTCCTCTGAGGGGCACAGATACGCAGTATTTT. Translation gives CASSLSPLRGTDTQYF. The whole variable domain, filled in from reference TRBV5-5 and TRBJ2-3, reads DAGVTQSPTHLIKTRGQQVTLRCSPISGHKSVSWYQQVLGQGPQFIFQYYEKEERGRGNFPDRFSARQFPNYSSELNVNALLLGDSALYLCASSLSPLRGTDTQYFGPGTRLTVL.

This sequence joins TRBV7-9 and TRBJ2-3; 8 bases are shared with TRBD2. After removal of 0 bases from V and 1 base from J, the junction contained 3 bases not matched to a gene. The CDR3 spans 16 residues. CDR1 and CDR2 (germline): SEHNR, FQNEAQ (reference sequence). Here the CDR3 reads CASSLALAEGTDTQYF. CDR3 bases: TGTGCCAGCAGCTTAGCACTAGCGGAGGGCACAGATACGCAGTATTTT.

The V gene is TRBV28, the J gene TRBJ1-5; the D gene is possibly TRBD1 (5 bases). V was pared by 2 bases and J by 10 bases, with 30 bases between. CDR1 MDHEN and CDR2 SYDVKM come from the germline V gene. The CDR3 is made up of 19 amino acids. The CDR3, as DNA: TGTGCCAGCAGTTTAGTAGTTTTGTGGGGCAGGCCCTACCCAGGCCCCCAGCATTTT. This translates into CASSLVVLWGRPYPGPQHF.

The gene calls are TRBV28 and TRBJ1-4; maybe TRBD1 (6 bases). CDR1 and CDR2 from the germline V gene are MDHEN and SYDVKM. Trimming took off 3 bases at V and 6 bases at J, with 17 bases between the two ends. The CDR3 runs to 16 residues. The CDR3 sequence is CASSFPRGAGDEKLFF. The CDR3 DNA follows: TGTGCCAGCAGTTTCCCGCGGGGGGCCGGGGATGAAAAACTGTTTTTT.

The J gene is TRBJ2-3, the V gene TRBV21-1; the D segment call TRBD2 is taken from the table without a DNA check. TRBV21-1 is a listed pseudogene. CDR3 length: 17 residues. The CDR3 nucleotides read TGTGCCAGCAGCAAAGCGCGTATTGGACTTGACACAGATACGCAGTATTTT. Translated: CASSKARIGLDTDTQYF.

The chain couples TRBV11-2 to TRBJ2-7, with 9 nucleotides matching TRBD1. V dropped 1 base and J dropped 7; count of bases not matched to a gene: 5. Germline V gene data show CDR1 as SGHAT and CDR2 as FQNNGV. This CDR3 comprises 14 residues. DNA for the CDR3: TGTGCCAGCAGCTTAGGGACAGGGGTGGGGGAGCAGTACTTC. It specifies CASSLGTGVGEQYF. The full variable domain, with the rest looked up from reference TRBV11-2 and TRBJ2-7, is EAGVAQSPRYKIIEKRQSVAFWCNPISGHATLYWYQQILGQGPKLLIQFQNNGVVDDSQLPKDRFSAERLKGVDSTLKIQPAKLEDSAVYLCASSLGTGVGEQYFGPGTRLTVT.

This chain connects TRBV19 to TRBJ1-1, with D uncertain. V dropped 0 bases and J dropped 0 bases, with 14 bases sitting between them. CDR3 length: 17 residues. Germline V gives CDR1 LNHDA, CDR2 SQIVND (reference sequence). CDR3 protein: CASSIDKSGGLNTEAFF. For the CDR3, the DNA is TGTGCCAGTAGTATAGATAAGAGCGGCGGACTGAACACTGAAGCTTTCTTT.

The chain joins TRBV19 to TRBJ1-2; weak D call: TRBD1 (5 bases). CDR3 size: 15 residues. CDR1 and CDR2 (germline): LNHDA, SQIVND (reference sequence). V lost 1 base and J 2 bases, leaving 11 bases between the germline ends. In DNA, the CDR3 is TGTGCCAGTAGTATAGCTGGGGCCGCAAACTATGGCTACACCTTC. It codes for CASSIAGAANYGYTF.

This sequence joins TRBV19 and TRBJ1-5; D is possibly TRBD1 (6 bases). Germline CDR1 and CDR2: LNHDA and SQIVND (reference sequence). V was pared by 5 bases and J by 4 bases, with 12 bases between. CDR3 length equals 14 residues. CDR3 DNA sequence: TGTGCCAGTAGTTTAGGACAGATTAATCAGCCCCAGCATTTT. It yields the protein CASSLGQINQPQHF.

The V gene is TRBV7-2, the J gene TRBJ2-4; D unresolved. V dropped 5 bases and J dropped 0 bases, with 8 bases sitting between them. Germline loops: CDR1 SGHTA, CDR2 FQGNSA. This CDR3 contains 14 residues. CDR3 nucleotides: TGTGCCAGCAGCCACAGATTAGCCAAAAACATTCAGTACTTC. It encodes CASSHRLAKNIQYF.

The chain is built from TRBV9 and TRBJ2-1; D not resolved. Germline CDR1 reads SGDLS; CDR2 reads YYNGEE. Trimming pared 0 bases from V and 4 bases from J, leaving 11 bases between. The CDR3 runs to 15 residues. The CDR3 bases are TGTGCCAGCAGCGTAGATCCTAGTTCGTACAATGAGCAGTTCTTC. It translates to CASSVDPSSYNEQFF.